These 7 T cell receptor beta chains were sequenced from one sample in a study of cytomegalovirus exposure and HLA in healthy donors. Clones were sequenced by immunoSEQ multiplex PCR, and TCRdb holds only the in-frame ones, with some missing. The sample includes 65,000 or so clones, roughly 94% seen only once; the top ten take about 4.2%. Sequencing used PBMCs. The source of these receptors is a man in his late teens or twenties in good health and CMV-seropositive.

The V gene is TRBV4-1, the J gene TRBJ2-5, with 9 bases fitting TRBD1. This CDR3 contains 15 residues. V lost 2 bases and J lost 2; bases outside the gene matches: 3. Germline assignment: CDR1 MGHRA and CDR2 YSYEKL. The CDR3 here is CASSQQGQGQETQYF. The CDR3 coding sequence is TGCGCCAGCAGCCAACAGGGACAGGGACAAGAGACCCAGTACTTC.

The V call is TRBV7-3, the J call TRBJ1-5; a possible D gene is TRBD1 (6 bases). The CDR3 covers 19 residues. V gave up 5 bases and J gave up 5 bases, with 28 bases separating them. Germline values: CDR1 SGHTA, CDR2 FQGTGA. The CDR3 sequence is CASSTAGSIGQLVDQPQHF. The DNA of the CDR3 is TGTGCCAGCAGCACCGCAGGGAGTATAGGACAGCTGGTTGATCAGCCCCAGCATTTT.

In DNA, the CDR3 is TGCGCCAGCAATACAGGGGGGAACACCGGGGAGCTGTTTTTT. Amino acid sequence: CASNTGGNTGELFF. The chain couples TRBV10-1 to TRBJ2-2; 8 bases line up with TRBD1. CDR1 and CDR2 from the germline V gene are WNHNN and SYGVQD (reference sequence). The V and J ends lost 7 bases and 1 base, in that order; junction bases with no gene match: 2. The CDR3 is 14 residues long.

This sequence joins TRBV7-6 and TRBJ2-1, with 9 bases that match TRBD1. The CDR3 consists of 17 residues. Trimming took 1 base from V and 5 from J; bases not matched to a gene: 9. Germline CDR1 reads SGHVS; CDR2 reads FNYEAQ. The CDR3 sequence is CASSLVERDRVDNEQFF. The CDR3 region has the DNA TGTGCCAGCAGCTTAGTAGAAAGGGACAGGGTCGACAATGAGCAGTTCTTC.

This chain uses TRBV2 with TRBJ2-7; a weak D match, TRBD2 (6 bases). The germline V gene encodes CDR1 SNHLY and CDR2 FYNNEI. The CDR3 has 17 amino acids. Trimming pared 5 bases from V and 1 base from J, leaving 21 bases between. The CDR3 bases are TGTGCCAGCAGTAGGTTAGGGAGGCGACTCCGATCCTACGAGCAGTACTTC. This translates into CASSRLGRRLRSYEQYF.

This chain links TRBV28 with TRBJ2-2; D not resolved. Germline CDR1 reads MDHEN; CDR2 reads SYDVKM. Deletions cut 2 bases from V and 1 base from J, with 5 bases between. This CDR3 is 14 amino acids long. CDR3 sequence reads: CASSLAGNTGELFF. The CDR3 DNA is TGTGCCAGCAGTTTAGCAGGGAACACCGGGGAGCTGTTTTTT.

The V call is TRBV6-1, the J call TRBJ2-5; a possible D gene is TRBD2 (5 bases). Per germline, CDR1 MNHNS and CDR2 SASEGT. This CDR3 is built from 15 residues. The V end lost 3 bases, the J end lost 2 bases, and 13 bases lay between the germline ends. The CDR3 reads CASSDARRTQETQYF. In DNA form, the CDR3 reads TGTGCCAGCAGTGATGCCCGGCGGACTCAAGAGACCCAGTACTTC.